This is a list of T cell receptor beta chains from one sample in a study of shared clonotypes between healthy human individuals. The method was immunoSEQ multiplex PCR; TCRdb's version includes in-frame clones alone and lacks a portion of them. The data contain roughly 1.5 million clones, roughly 98% of them seen just once; the ten biggest clones take up roughly 0.4%. Sequencing was done on a sample of naive CD4+ T cells sorted from blood. These receptors came from a man aged 30-40 years in good health. CDR3s include the opening cysteine and the closing phenylalanine or tryptophan. A D gene is named only where the DNA matches it firmly. Only part of the rows carry a size: once, few, many, or a class if the clone is expanded.

>TRBJ2-2|.|TRBV7-3|.
TGTGCCAGCAGCCAATACGACAGCTCCGGGGAGCTGTTTTTT
CASSQYDSSGELFF
>TRBJ2-1|.|TRBV9|.
TGTGCCAGCAGCGTAGCTGGTTCGGGGTTCAATGAGCAGTTCTTC
CASSVAGSGFNEQFF
>TRBJ1-1|.|TRBV7-9|.
TGTGCCAGCAGCTTCGTTACGGGGGGCACTGAAGCTTTCTTT
CASSFVTGGTEAFF
>TRBJ2-3|.|TRBV18|.
TGTGCCAGCTCACCATTAGGGACAAACACAGATACGCAGTATTTT
CASSPLGTNTDTQYF
>TRBJ2-7|.|TRBV29-1|once
TGCAGCGTTGGTGCGGGGTCCTACGAGCAGTACTTC
CSVGAGSYEQYF
>TRBJ2-7|.|TRBV7-2|.
TGTGCCAGCAGCTTAGCTCCGTGGGCCTACGAGCAGTACTTC
CASSLAPWAYEQYF
>TRBJ2-2|TRBD1|TRBV5-1|.
TGCGCCAGCAGCCCGCAGCCGGGACAGGACACCGGGGAGCTGTTTTTT
CASSPQPGQDTGELFF
>TRBJ1-1|TRBD1|TRBV6-5|.
TGTGCCAGCAGTACTCGTTTGGTCAGGGGGCCTGAAGCTTTCTTT
CASSTRLVRGPEAFF
>TRBJ2-7|.|TRBV18|.
TGTGCCAGCTCCATAACCCGCGACTACGAGCAGTACTTC
CASSITRDYEQYF
>TRBJ2-1|TRBD2|TRBV11-2|.
TGTGCCAGCAGCTCCAACCGAGCGGGAACCTACAATGAGCAGTTCTTC
CASSSNRAGTYNEQFF
>TRBJ2-7|TRBD1|TRBV28|.
TGTGCCAGCAGTCAGCGGACAGGGGGGCCCTACGAGCAGTACTTC
CASSQRTGGPYEQYF
>TRBJ2-4|.|TRBV19|.
TGTGCCAGTAGTATATCCTCCCAGCTTGGGAACATTCAGTACTTC
CASSISSQLGNIQYF
>TRBJ1-2|TRBD1|TRBV28|.
TGTGCCAGCAGTTTAGGGACAGAGTATGGCTACACCTTC
CASSLGTEYGYTF
>TRBJ1-1|.|TRBV7-9|once
TGTGCCAGCAGCTTCGGGCCGCCTAAGGAGGCTGAAGCTTTCTTT
CASSFGPPKEAEAFF
>TRBJ1-5|.|TRBV7-2|.
TGTGCCAGCAGCTTAGGGTCCGGAATCAATCAGCCCCAGCATTTT
CASSLGSGINQPQHF
>TRBJ2-1|.|TRBV18|.
TGTGCCAGCTCACCACGTGAGTCTAGGGGAGAGCAGTTCTTC
CASSPRESRGEQFF
>TRBJ1-5|TRBD1|TRBV15|.
TGTGCCACCAGCGGAATCGCCCGGGACAGGGGGCGCCAAGGCGTCAATCAGCCCCAGCATTTT
CATSGIARDRGRQGVNQPQHF
>TRBJ1-5|.|TRBV30|.
TGTGCCTGGAGCCCAGGGGTTTTTAATCAGCCCCAGCATTTT
CAWSPGVFNQPQHF